These 9 T cell receptor beta chains came from one sample sequenced in a study of regulatory T cells in long-lasting Graves disease. Time point defined: persistent/refractory GD, antithyroid drugs over 5 years with positive TRAb. RNA isolated from PBMCs was used to make the TCR library. Assembly of TCR beta libraries relied on iRepertoire HTBI primers together with Arm-PCR of CDR3 regions. Each CDR3 protein is one row after TCRdb ran MiXCR on the multiplex PCR reads. The table includes about 430,000 distinct CDR3 sequences, over 20% detected once. The sequences come from peripheral blood mononuclear cells (PBMCs), collected when the disease was refractory, from a patient treated with antithyroid drugs. The receptor set was obtained from a female donor with Graves disease.

This clonotype showed up just a few times. The chain joins TRBV3-1 to TRBJ2-7; 8 bases line up with TRBD1. The V and J ends lost 5 bases and 5 bases, in that order; junction bases with no gene match: 8. The CDR3 is 14 amino acids. Germline CDR1 LGHDT, CDR2 YNNKEL (reference sequence). CDR3 sequence: CASSTWDRPDEQYF. The CDR3 DNA sequence: TGTGCCAGCAGCACGTGGGACAGGCCAGACGAGCAGTACTTC.

This clonotype was seen more than once but under ten times. This chain uses TRBV2 with TRBJ2-1; no clear D. Trimming shortened V by 5 bases and J by 6 bases, and 8 bases separated the two germline ends. Germline V lookup: CDR1 SNHLY, CDR2 FYNNEI. There are 12 residues in the CDR3. Written as DNA, the CDR3 is TGTGCCAGCAGTCAACGCGGCAATGAGCAGTTCTTC. Its translation: CASSQRGNEQFF.

The gene calls are TRBV20-1 and TRBJ2-7; 10 nucleotides align to TRBD1. Germline-derived CDR1 and CDR2 are DFQATT and SNEGSKA (reference sequence). The junction had 4 bases not matched to a gene; V was cut back by 5 bases and J by 0 bases. This CDR3 spans 14 amino acids. CDR3 loop: CSAFRTGGSYEQYF. The CDR3, as DNA: TGCAGTGCTTTTAGGACAGGGGGCTCCTACGAGCAGTACTTC.

This chain links TRBV4-1 with TRBJ2-7; 8 nucleotides agree with TRBD2. This CDR3 comprises 16 residues. V was clipped by 4 bases and J by 2 bases; unmatched bases: 10. In germline, CDR1 is MGHRA, CDR2 YSYEKL. CDR3 nucleotide sequence: TGCGCCAGCAGCCCGACCCTAGCGGGCCTCACCTACGAGCAGTACTTC. Protein product: CASSPTLAGLTYEQYF.

In its sample, this clonotype was seen a few times. The chain couples TRBV19 to TRBJ1-5; no clear D. V gave up 0 bases and J gave up 8 bases, with 11 bases separating them. The CDR3 covers 14 residues. Germline V gene lookup returns CDR1 LNHDA and CDR2 SQIVND (reference sequence). DNA of the CDR3: TGTGCCAGTAGTATAGAGGGTAGCCCCGAGCCCCAGCATTTT. Amino acids: CASSIEGSPEPQHF. The whole variable domain, filled in from reference TRBV19 and TRBJ1-5, reads DGGITQSPKYLFRKEGQNVTLSCEQNLNHDAMYWYRQDPGQGLRLIYYSQIVNDFQKGDIAEGYSVSREKKESFPLTVTSAQKNPTAFYLCASSIEGSPEPQHFGDGTRLSIL.

This clonotype appeared many times. One base away lies a much larger clone, so this may be a sequencing read error. The chain employs TRBV5-5 and TRBJ1-2, with D possibly TRBD1 on 5 matching bases. Trimming stripped 1 base from V and 0 bases from J, with 7 bases between. This CDR3 contains 14 residues. Germline V lookup: CDR1 SGHKS, CDR2 YYEKEE (reference sequence). Here the CDR3 reads CASSLTRANYGYTF. CDR3 sequence (DNA): TGTGCCAGCAGCTTGACCAGGGCTAACTATGGCTACACCTTC.

This clonotype was seen many times. The rearrangement links TRBV7-6 to TRBJ2-2, with TRBD2 matching over 8 bases. This CDR3 has 15 residues. Per the germline V gene, CDR1 is SGHVS and CDR2 is FNYEAQ. V lost 5 bases, J lost 8 bases, and 10 bases stayed unmatched. Here the CDR3 DNA reads TGTGCCAGCAGCCGCAACGGGAGGGAGAGAGGGGAGCTGTTTTTT. This translates into CASSRNGRERGELFF.

This clonotype was seen a few times. This sequence joins TRBV9 and TRBJ2-3; a weak D match, TRBD1 (5 bases). The V and J ends lost 2 bases and 3 bases respectively, with 7 bases between them. This CDR3 is built from 13 residues. Germline CDR1 SGDLS, CDR2 YYNGEE. The DNA of the CDR3 is TGTGCCAGCAGCGTCCAGGGAACAGATACGCAGTATTTT. As protein: CASSVQGTDTQYF.

The V gene is TRBV10-3, the J gene TRBJ2-2, with TRBD1 matching 10 bases. V gave up 6 bases and J gave up 3 bases; unmatched junction bases: 4. CDR3 length: 15 amino acids. Germline CDR1 ENHRY, CDR2 SYGVKD. The DNA of the CDR3 is TGTGCCATCAGGCGGGGGACAGGGGACACCGGGGAGCTGTTTTTT. Protein product: CAIRRGTGDTGELFF.